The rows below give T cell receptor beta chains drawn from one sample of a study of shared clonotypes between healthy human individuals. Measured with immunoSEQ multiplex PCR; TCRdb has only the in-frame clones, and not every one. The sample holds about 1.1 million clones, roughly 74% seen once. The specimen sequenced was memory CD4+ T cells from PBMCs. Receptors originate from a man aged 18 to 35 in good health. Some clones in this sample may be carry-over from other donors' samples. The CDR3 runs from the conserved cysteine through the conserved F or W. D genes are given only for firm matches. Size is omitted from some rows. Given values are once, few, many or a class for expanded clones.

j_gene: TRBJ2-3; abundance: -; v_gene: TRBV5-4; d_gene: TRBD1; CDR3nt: TGTGCCAGCAGCTCCCGACAGGGGGCATTGACAGATACGCAGTATTTT; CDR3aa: CASSSRQGALTDTQYF
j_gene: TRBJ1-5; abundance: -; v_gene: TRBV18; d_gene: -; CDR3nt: TGTGCCAGCTCACCACAGGGAGGGAGCAATCGGCCCCAGCATTTT; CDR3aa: CASSPQGGSNRPQHF
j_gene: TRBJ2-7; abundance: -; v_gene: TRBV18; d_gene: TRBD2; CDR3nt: TGTGCCAGCTCACCACGGACTAGCGGCGCTAGCTCCTACGAGCAGTACTTC; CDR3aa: CASSPRTSGASSYEQYF
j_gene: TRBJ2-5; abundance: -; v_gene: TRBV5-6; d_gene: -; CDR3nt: TGTGCCAGCAGCTTTTCCGGGACAACTGGAGAGACCCAGTACTTC; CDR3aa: CASSFSGTTGETQYF
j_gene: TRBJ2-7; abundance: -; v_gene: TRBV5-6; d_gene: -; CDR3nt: TGTGCATCTCTGTGGGCGGGGGCGACGAGCGAGCAGTACTTC; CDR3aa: CASLWAGATSEQYF
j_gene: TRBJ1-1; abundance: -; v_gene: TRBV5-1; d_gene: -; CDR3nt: TGCGCCAGCAGACTAAACAGTGGGATGAACACTGAAGCTTTCTTT; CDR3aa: CASRLNSGMNTEAFF
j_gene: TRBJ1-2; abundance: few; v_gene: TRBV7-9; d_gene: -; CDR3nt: TGTGCCAGCAGCTTAGGTAGCTATGGCTACACCTTC; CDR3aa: CASSLGSYGYTF
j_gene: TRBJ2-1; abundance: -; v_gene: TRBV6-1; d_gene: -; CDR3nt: TGTGCCAGCAGTCGTCGGCGAGGAGACTACAATGAGCAGTTCTTC; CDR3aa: CASSRRRGDYNEQFF
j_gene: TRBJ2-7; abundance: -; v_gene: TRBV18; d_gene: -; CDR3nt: TGTGCCAGCTCACCCGGGGACGAGCAGTACTTC; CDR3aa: CASSPGDEQYF
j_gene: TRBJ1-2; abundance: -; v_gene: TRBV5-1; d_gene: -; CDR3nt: TGCGCCAGCAGCTTCGGGGACATCACTAACTATGGCTACACCTTC; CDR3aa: CASSFGDITNYGYTF
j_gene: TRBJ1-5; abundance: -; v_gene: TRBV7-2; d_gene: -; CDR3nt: TGTGCCAGCAGCTTAGTAGGCGGTAGCAATCAGCCCCAGCATTTT; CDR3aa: CASSLVGGSNQPQHF
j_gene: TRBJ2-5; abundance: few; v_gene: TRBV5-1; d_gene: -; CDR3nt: TGCGCCAGCAGCTTGGAAGGGGAGACCCAGTACTTC; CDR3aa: CASSLEGETQYF
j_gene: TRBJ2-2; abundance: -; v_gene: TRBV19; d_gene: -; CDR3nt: TGTGCCAGTAGTCCCCGCCCAGGGCTGTCGAACACCGGGGAGCTGTTTTTT; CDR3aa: CASSPRPGLSNTGELFF
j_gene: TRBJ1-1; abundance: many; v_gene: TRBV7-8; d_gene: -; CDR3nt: TGTGCCAGCAGCTTATTAGTAGGGACGGGAGAAGCTTTCTTT; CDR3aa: CASSLLVGTGEAFF
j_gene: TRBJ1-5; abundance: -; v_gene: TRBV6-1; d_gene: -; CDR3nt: TGTGCCAGCAGTGATAATACAGGGAATCCGCCCCAGCATTTT; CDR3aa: CASSDNTGNPPQHF
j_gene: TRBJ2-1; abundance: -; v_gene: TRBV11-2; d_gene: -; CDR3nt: TGTGCCAGCAGCTTAGGGCCGGACTCTCCTCCTTACAATGAGCAGTTCTTC; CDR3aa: CASSLGPDSPPYNEQFF
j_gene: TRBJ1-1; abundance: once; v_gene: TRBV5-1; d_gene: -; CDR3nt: TGCGCCAGCAGCTTGGAGGGTAAAATGCACACTGAAGCTTTCTTT; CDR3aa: CASSLEGKMHTEAFF
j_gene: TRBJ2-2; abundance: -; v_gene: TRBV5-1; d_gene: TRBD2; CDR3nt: TGCGCCAGCAGCTTCTTAGCGGGAGGGCCTGAGGTCGGGGAGCTGTTTTTT; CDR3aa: CASSFLAGGPEVGELFF
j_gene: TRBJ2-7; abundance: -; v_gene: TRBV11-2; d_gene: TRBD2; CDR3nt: TGTGCCAGCAGCCAAGGACTAGCGGGATCCTACGAGCAGTACTTC; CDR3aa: CASSQGLAGSYEQYF
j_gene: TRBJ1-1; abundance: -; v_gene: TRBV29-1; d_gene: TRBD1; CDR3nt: TGCAGCGTGGGGGACAGGGGTCCCACTGAAGCTTTCTTT; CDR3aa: CSVGDRGPTEAFF
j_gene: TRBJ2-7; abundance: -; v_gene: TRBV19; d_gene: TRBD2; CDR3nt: TGTGCCAGTAGTCCAACCGGGACTAGGTACGAGCAGTACTTC; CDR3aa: CASSPTGTRYEQYF
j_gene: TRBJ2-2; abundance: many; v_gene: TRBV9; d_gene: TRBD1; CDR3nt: TGTGCCAGCAGCGTAGTGTCAGGGACAGCCGGGGAGCTGTTTTTT; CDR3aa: CASSVVSGTAGELFF
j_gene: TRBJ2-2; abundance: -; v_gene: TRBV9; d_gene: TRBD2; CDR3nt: TGTGCCAGCAGCGTAGGGACTAGCGGGAGTGGGACCGGGGAGCTGTTTTTT; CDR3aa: CASSVGTSGSGTGELFF
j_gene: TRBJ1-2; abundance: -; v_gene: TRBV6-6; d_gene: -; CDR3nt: TGTGCCAGCAGCCCCCCGGGGGGCGGCGAGGGCTACACCTTC; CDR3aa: CASSPPGGGEGYTF
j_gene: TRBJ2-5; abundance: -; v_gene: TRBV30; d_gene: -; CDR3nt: TGTGCCTGGAGTTTTCAGGAGACCCAGTACTTC; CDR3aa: CAWSFQETQYF
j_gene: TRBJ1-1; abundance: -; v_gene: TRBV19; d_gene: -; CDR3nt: TGTGCCAGTAGCCCTAACGGGGGGGCTTTAGGGAAGACTGAAGCTTTCTTT; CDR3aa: CASSPNGGALGKTEAFF
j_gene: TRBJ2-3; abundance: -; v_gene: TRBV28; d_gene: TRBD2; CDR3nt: TGTACTAGCGGGAGGGCCAAAGATACGCAGTATTTT; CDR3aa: CTSGRAKDTQYF
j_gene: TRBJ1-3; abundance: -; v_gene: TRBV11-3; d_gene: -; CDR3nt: TGTGCCAGCAGTCAGGGACTCACTGGAAACACCATATATTTT; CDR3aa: CASSQGLTGNTIYF
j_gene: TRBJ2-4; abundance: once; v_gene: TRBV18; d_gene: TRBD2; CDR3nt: TGTGCCAGCTCACAACTAGCGGGAGGGCCGAGTAGCATTCAGTACTTC; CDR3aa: CASSQLAGGPSSIQYF
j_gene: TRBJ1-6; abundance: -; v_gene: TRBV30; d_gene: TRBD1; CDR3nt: TGTGCCTGCGGACAGGGGAGTTCACCCCTCCACTTT; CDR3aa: CACGQGSSPLHF
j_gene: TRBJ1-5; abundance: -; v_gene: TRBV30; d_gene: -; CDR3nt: TGTGCCTGGAGTCCGGGGGTTAGCAATCAGCCCCAGCATTTT; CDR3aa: CAWSPGVSNQPQHF
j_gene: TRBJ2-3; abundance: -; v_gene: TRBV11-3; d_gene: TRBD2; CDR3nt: TGTGCCAGCAGCCGGGGGGGCATAGACACAGATACGCAGTATTTT; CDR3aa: CASSRGGIDTDTQYF
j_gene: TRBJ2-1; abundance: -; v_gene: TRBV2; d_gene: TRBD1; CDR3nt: TGTGCCAGCAGTGAACAGGGACAGGGACTCAATGAGCAGTTCTTC; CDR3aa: CASSEQGQGLNEQFF
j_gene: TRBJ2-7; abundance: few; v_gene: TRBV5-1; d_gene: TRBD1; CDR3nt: TGCGCCAGCAGCGATAGGGACAGGGATTCTTACGAGCAGTACTTC; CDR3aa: CASSDRDRDSYEQYF
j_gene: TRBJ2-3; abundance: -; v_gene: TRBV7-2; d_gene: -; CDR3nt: TGTGCCAGCAGTCAAGGGGTTGGCGATACGCAGTATTTT; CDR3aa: CASSQGVGDTQYF
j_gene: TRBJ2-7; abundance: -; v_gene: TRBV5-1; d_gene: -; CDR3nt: TGCGCCAGCAGCCAGGACACCTTCTACGAGCAGTACTTC; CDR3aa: CASSQDTFYEQYF
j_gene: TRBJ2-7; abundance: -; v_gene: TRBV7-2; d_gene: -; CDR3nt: TGTGCCAGCAGCCCCCGGGCTAGCGCGTCCTACGAGCAGTACTTC; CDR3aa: CASSPRASASYEQYF
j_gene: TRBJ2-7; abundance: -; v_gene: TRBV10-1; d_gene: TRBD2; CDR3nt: TGCGCCAGCAGTGCTCGGGCCGGGAGGGCTCCTTTAGAGCAGTACTTC; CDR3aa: CASSARAGRAPLEQYF
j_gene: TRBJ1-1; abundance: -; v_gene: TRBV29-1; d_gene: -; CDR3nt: TGCAGCGTCCAGGGGATGAACACTGAAGCTTTCTTT; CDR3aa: CSVQGMNTEAFF
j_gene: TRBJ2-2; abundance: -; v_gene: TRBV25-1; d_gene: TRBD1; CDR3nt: TGTGCCAGCAGTGAAGGTGGCAGGGGGAGCACCGGGGAGCTGTTTTTT; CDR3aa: CASSEGGRGSTGELFF
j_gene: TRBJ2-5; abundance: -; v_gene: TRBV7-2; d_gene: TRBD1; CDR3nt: TGTGCCAGCAGCTGGGGACAGAGCCAAGAGACCCAGTACTTC; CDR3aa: CASSWGQSQETQYF
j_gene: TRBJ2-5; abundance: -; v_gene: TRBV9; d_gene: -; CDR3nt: TGTGCCAGCAGCCCCCGTGGGTCGCAAGAGACCCAGTACTTC; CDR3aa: CASSPRGSQETQYF
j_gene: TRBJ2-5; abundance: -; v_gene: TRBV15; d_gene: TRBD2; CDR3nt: TGTGCCACCAGCAAAGGGACTAGCGGGAGTACCCAGTACTTC; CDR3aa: CATSKGTSGSTQYF
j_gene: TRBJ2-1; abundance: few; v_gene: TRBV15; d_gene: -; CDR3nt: TGTGCCACCAGCAAGGGGACATTCCGCGCAACCAATGAGCAGTTCTTC; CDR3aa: CATSKGTFRATNEQFF
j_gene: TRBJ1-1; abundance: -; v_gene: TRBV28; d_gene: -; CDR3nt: TGTGCCAGCAGTGGTGGGGGGTATGGAGCTTTCTTT; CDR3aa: CASSGGGYGAFF
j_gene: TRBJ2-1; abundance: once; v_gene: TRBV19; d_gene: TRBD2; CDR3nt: TGTGCCAGTAGTATGGCTTGGCTAGCGGGCAATGAGCAGTTCTTC; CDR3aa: CASSMAWLAGNEQFF